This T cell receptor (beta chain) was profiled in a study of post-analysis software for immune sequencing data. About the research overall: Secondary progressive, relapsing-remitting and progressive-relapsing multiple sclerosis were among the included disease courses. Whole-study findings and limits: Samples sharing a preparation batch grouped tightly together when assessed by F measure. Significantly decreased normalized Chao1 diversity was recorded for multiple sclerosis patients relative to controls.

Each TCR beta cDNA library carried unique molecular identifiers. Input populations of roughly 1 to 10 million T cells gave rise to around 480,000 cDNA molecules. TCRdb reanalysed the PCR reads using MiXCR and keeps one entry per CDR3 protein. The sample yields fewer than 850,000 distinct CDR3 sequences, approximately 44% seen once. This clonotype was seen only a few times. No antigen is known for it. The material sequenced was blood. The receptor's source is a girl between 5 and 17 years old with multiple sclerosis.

CDR3: CSASRGGANYGYTF. In nucleotides, the CDR3 is TGCAGTGCTAGCCGCGGGGGGGCTAACTATGGCTACACCTTC. The chain recombines TRBV20-1 with TRBJ1-2; maybe TRBD1 (5 bases). The germline CDR1 and CDR2 sequences are DFQATT and SNEGSKA (reference sequence). V was trimmed by 3 bases and J by 0 bases, leaving 11 bases between them. CDR3 length equals 14 residues.